Below, one TCR beta chain is given with its context. Its antigen is not identified. These data are taken from a study of shared clonotypes between healthy human individuals. Study conclusions and caveats: Naive CD4 clonotypes overlapped across a handful of donors at approximately 5%.

The repertoire was sequenced with immunoSEQ multiplex PCR; TCRdb's copy has only in-frame clones and lacks some. Of under 1 million clones in the sample, 92% were seen once. The germline V gene encodes CDR1 SGHVS and CDR2 FNYEAQ. The CDR3 contains 13 residues. The ends were cut back, 10 bases at V and 1 base at J, with 13 bases in the middle. CD45RO-negative CD8 cells positively selected for CCR7 made up the naive population, which excluded terminally differentiated effector memory CD45RA+ cells. The origin of this receptor is a young man in good health. The V gene is TRBV7-6, the J gene TRBJ1-2; D is undetermined. The sequenced material came from naive CD8+ T cells sorted from blood. The CDR3 protein is CATRPYSNYGYTF. The CDR3, as DNA: TGTGCCACCAGACCGTACAGTAACTATGGCTACACCTTC.